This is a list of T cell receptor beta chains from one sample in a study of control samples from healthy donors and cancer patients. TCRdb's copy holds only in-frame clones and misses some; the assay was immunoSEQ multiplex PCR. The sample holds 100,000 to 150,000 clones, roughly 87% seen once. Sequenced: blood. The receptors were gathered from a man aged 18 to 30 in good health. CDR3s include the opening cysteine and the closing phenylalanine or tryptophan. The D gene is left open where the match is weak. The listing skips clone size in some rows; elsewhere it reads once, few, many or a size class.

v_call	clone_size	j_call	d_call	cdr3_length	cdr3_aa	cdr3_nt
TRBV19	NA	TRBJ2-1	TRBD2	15	CASTVEGTRVNEQFF	TGTGCCAGTACCGTGGAGGGGACTAGGGTAAATGAGCAGTTCTTC
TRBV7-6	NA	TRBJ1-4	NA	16	CASSLSGNGANEKLFF	TGTGCCAGCAGCTTATCAGGGAATGGGGCTAATGAAAAACTGTTTTTT
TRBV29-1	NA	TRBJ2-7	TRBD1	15	CSVEVRGQRGLEQYF	TGCAGCGTTGAAGTGAGGGGACAGAGGGGGCTCGAGCAGTACTTC
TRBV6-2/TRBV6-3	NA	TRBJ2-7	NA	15	CASSASQGGSYEQYF	TGTGCCAGCAGCGCCTCTCAGGGTGGGTCCTACGAGCAGTACTTC
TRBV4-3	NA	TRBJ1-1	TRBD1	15	CASSQLQGRNTEAFF	TGCGCCAGCAGCCAACTACAGGGGCGGAACACTGAAGCTTTCTTT
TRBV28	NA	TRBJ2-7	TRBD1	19	CASSLPSNRPGQGEYEQYF	TGTGCCAGCAGCCTCCCGTCCAACCGCCCGGGACAGGGGGAATACGAGCAGTACTTC
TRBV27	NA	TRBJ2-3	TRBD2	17	CASSPLDFSGRAQTQYF	TGTGCCAGCAGTCCCCTCGATTTTAGCGGGAGGGCTCAGACGCAGTATTTT
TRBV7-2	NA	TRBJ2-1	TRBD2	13	CASSASGSDEQFF	TGTGCCAGCTCAGCTAGCGGGTCAGATGAGCAGTTCTTC
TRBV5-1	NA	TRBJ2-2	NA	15	CASSKRGHNTGELFF	TGCGCCAGCAGCAAACGAGGACATAACACCGGGGAGCTGTTTTTT
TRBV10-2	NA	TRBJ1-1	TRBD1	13	CASSERGHTEAFF	TGCGCCAGCAGTGAAAGGGGGCACACTGAAGCTTTCTTT
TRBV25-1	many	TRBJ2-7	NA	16	CASSHSPGLGSYEQYF	TGTGCCAGCAGTCACTCCCCGGGGCTTGGTTCCTACGAGCAGTACTTC
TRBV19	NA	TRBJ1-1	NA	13	CASSKTGNTEAFF	TGTGCCAGTAGTAAGACAGGGAACACTGAAGCTTTCTTT
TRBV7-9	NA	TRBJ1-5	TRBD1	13	CASSSTGDQPQHF	TGTGCCAGCAGTTCTACAGGGGATCAGCCCCAGCATTTT
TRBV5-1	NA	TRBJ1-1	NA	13	CASSLGAGTEAFF	TGCGCCAGCAGCTTGGGGGCGGGCACTGAAGCTTTCTTT
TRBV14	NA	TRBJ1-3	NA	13	CASSQGGGNTIYF	TGTGCCAGCAGCCAAGGGGGCGGAAACACCATATATTTT
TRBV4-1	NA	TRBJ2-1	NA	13	CASSPLGRNEQFF	TGCGCCAGCAGCCCGCTGGGACGAAATGAGCAGTTCTTC
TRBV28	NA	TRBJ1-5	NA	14	CASRQGERNQPQHF	TGTGCCAGCAGGCAAGGGGAACGCAATCAGCCCCAGCATTTT
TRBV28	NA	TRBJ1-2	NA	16	CASSLIKGGGYYGYTF	TGTGCCAGCAGTTTAATTAAGGGTGGCGGGTACTATGGCTACACCTTC
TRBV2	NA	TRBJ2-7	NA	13	CASLISSLNEQYF	TGTGCCAGCTTAATCTCCTCCCTGAACGAGCAGTACTTC